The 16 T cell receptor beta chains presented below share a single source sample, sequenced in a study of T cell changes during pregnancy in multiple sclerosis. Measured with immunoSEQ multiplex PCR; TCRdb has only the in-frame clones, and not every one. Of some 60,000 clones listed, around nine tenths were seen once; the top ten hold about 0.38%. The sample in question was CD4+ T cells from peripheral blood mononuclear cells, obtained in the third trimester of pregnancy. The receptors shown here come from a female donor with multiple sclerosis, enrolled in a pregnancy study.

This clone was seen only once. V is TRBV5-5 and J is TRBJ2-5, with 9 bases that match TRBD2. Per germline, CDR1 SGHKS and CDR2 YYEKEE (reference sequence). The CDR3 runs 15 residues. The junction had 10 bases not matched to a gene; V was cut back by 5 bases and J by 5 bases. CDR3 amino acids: CASSRAAGGDETQYF. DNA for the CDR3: TGTGCCAGCAGTCGCGCGGCGGGAGGGGACGAGACCCAGTACTTC.

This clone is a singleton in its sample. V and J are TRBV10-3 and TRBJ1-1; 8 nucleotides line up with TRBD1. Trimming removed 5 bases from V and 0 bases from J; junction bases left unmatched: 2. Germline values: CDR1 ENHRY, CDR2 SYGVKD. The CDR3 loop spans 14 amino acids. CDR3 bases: TGTGCCATCAGTCGACAGGGGATGAACACTGAAGCTTTCTTT. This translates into CAISRQGMNTEAFF.

This CDR3 reads CASSHLLAGSYEQYF. The CDR3 region has the DNA TGTGCCAGCAGCCACCTGCTAGCGGGATCCTACGAGCAGTACTTC. This chain uses TRBV14 with TRBJ2-7; 9 bases map to TRBD2. This CDR3 is 15 amino acids long. From germline, CDR1 is SGHDN and CDR2 FVKESK. V trimming: 3 bases; J trimming: 1 base; junction bases outside the gene matches: 4.

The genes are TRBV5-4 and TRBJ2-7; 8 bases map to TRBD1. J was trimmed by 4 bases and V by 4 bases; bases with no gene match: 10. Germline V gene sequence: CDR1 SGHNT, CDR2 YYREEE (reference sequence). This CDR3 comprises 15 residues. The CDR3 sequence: CASSPGPGGAYEQYF. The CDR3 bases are TGTGCCAGCAGCCCGGGTCCAGGGGGCGCTTACGAGCAGTACTTC.

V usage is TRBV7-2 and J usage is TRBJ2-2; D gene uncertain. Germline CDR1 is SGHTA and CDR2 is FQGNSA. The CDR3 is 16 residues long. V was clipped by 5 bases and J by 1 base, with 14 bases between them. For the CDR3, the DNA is TGTGCCAGCAGCCGATACACCTTCAAGAACACCGGGGAGCTGTTTTTT. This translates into CASSRYTFKNTGELFF.

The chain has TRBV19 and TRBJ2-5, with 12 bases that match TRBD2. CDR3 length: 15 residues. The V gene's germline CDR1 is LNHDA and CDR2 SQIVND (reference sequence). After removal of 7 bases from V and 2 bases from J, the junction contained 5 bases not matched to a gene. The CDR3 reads CASMTSGSHQETQYF. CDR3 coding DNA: TGTGCCAGTATGACTAGCGGGAGTCATCAAGAGACCCAGTACTTC.

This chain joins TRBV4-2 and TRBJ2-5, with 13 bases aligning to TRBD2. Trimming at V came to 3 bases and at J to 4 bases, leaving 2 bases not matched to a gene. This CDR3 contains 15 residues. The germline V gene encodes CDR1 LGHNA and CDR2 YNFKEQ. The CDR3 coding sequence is TGTGCCAGCAGCCAGGGACTAGCGGGAACAGAGACCCAGTACTTC. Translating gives CASSQGLAGTETQYF.

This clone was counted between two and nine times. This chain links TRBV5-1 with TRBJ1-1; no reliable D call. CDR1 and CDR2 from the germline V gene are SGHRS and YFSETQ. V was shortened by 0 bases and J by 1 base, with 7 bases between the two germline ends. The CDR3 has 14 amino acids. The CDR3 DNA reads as TGCGCCAGCAGCTTGGCTCTGTCGAACACTGAAGCTTTCTTT. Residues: CASSLALSNTEAFF.

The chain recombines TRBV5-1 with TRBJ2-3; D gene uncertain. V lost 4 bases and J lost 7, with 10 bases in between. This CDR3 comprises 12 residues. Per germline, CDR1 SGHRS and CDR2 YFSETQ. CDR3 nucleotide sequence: TGCGCCAGCAGCCCCACAGCCAATACGCAGTATTTT. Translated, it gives CASSPTANTQYF.

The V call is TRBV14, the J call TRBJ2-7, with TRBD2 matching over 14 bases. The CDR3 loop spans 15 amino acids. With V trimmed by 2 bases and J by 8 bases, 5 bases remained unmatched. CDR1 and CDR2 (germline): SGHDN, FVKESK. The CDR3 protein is CASSQPGLAGAQQYF. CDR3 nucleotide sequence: TGTGCCAGCAGCCAACCGGGACTAGCGGGAGCTCAGCAGTACTTC.

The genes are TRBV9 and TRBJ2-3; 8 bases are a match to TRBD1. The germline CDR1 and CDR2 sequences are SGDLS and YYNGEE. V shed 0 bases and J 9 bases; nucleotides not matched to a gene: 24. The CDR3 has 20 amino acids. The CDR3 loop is CASSVDGQGGLFGVIRTQYF. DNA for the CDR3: TGTGCCAGCAGCGTAGACGGACAGGGAGGTCTGTTCGGGGTTATCAGAACGCAGTATTTT.

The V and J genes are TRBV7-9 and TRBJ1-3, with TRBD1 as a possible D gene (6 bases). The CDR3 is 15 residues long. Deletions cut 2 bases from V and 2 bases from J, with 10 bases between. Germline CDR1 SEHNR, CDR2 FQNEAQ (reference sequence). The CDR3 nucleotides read TGTGCCAGCAGCTTAACAGGGACCGCTGGAAACACCATATATTTT. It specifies CASSLTGTAGNTIYF. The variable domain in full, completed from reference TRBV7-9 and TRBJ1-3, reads DTGVSQNPRHKITKRGQNVTFRCDPISEHNRLYWYRQTLGQGPEFLTYFQNEAQLEKSRLLSDRFSAERPKGSFSTLEIQRTEQGDSAMYLCASSLTGTAGNTIYFGEGSWLTVV.

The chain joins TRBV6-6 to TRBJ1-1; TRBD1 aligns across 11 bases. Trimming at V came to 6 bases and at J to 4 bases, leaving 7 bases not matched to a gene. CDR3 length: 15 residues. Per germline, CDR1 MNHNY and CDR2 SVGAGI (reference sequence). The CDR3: CASSRDRGMITEAFF. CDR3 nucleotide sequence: TGTGCCAGCAGCCGGGACAGGGGGATGATCACTGAAGCTTTCTTT.

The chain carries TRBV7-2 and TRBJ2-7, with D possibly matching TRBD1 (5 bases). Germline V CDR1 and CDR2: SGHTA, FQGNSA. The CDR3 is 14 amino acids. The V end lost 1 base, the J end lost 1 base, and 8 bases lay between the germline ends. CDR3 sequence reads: CASSLGAGSYEQYF. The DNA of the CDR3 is TGTGCCAGCAGCTTAGGTGCAGGGTCCTACGAGCAGTACTTC.

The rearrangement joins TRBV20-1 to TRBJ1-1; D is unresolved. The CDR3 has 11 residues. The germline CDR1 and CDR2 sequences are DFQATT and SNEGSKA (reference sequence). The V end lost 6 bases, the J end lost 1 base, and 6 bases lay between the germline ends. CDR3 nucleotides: TGCAGTGCCCGACAGAACACTGAAGCTTTCTTT. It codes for CSARQNTEAFF.

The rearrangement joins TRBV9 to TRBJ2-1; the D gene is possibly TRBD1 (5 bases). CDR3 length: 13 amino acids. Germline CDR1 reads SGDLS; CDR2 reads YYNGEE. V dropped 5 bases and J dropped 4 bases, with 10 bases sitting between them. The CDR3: CASSPGQYNEQFF. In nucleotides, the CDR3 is TGTGCCAGCAGTCCCGGACAATACAATGAGCAGTTCTTC.